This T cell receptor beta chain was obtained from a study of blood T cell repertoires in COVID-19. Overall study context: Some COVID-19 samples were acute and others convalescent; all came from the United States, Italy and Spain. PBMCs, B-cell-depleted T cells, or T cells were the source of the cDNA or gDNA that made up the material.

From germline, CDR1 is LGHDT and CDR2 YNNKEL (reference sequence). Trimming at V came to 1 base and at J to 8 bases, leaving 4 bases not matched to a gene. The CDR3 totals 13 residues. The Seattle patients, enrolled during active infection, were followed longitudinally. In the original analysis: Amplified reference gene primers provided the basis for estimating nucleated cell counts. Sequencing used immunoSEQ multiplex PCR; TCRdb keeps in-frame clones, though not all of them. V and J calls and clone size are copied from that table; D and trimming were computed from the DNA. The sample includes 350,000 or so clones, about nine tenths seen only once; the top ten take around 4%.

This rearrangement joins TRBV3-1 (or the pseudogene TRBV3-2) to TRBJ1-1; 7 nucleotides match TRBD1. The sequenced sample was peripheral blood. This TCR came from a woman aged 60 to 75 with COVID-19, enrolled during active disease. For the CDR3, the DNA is TGTGCCAGCAGCCAAGGACCAGGGGGGGAAGCTTTCTTT. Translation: CASSQGPGGEAFF.